What follows is one T cell receptor beta chain and its context. The data stem from a study of blood T cell repertoires in COVID-19. Original data processing: Quantification of nucleated cells was approximated via reference gene primer amplification. Produced via immunoSEQ multiplex PCR; TCRdb's table is partial and in-frame only. That table supplies the V and J calls and clone size; D and trimming were determined from the DNA. The data hold 150,000 or so clones, with around 82% observed a single time. Germline V gene sequence: CDR1 SGDLS, CDR2 YYNGEE. Between the trimmed V and J ends, which lost 0 bases and 7 bases, there was a span of 16 bases. This CDR3 contains 16 residues.

The chain joins TRBV9 to TRBJ1-4, with a possible D match to TRBD1 (6 bases). The clonotype was recovered from a man in his sixties with active or convalescent COVID-19. Sequencing used peripheral blood. The CDR3 coding sequence is TGTGCCAGCAGCGTAGGTCGTGGCGGGGGCCGTGAAAAACTGTTTTTT. Protein: CASSVGRGGGREKLFF.